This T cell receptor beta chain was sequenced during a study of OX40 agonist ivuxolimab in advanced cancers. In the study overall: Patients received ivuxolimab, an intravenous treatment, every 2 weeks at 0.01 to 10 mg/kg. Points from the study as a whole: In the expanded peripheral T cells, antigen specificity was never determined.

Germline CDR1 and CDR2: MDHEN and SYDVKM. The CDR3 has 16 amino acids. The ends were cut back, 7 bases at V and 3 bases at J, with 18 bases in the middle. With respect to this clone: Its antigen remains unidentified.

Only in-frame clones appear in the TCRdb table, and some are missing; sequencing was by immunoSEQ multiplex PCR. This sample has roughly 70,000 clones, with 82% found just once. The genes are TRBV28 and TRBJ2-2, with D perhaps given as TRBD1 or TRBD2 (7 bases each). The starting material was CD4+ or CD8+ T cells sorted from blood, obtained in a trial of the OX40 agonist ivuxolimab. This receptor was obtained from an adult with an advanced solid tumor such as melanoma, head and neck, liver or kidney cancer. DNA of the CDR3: TGTGCCAGCAAGGGCCAGGGGGGAGGGTACACCGGGGAGCTGTTTTTT. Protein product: CASKGQGGGYTGELFF.